These 8 T cell receptor beta chains were all obtained from the same sample, sequenced in a study of blood T cell repertoires in COVID-19 (dated by TCRdb to 2018 to 2020). Library preparation employed the immunoSEQ multiplex PCR assay. The table comes from immuneACCESS by way of TCRdb, which keeps in-frame sequences with V and J called. Part of the clones is missing from these tables; in studies checked, under half for an unresolved V gene and the rest for unknown reasons. The sample table records fewer than 200,000 clones; around four fifths of these occur just once. Approximately 4.7% of the sample is held by the ten biggest clonotypes. The source material was PBMCs or T cells enriched from blood (not recorded which). All receptors come from a woman aged 50 to 60 who had recovered from COVID-19.

The rearrangement joins TRBV12-3 or TRBV12-4 to TRBJ1-1; 8 bases align to TRBD1. There are 13 residues in the CDR3. V trimming: 6 bases; J trimming: 6 bases; junction bases outside the gene matches: 6. The CDR3 protein is CASRRQGAPEAFF. CDR3 nucleotide sequence: TGTGCCAGCAGAAGGCAGGGGGCCCCTGAAGCTTTCTTT.

The chain has TRBV10-1 and TRBJ1-3, with a weak D call TRBD1 (5 bases). The CDR3 totals 14 residues. V gave up 8 bases and J gave up 4 bases, with 15 bases separating them. Germline values: CDR1 WNHNN, CDR2 SYGVQD (reference sequence). DNA for the CDR3: TGCGCCAGCGGCTTTAGGGGCACCGGAAACACCATATATTTT. Protein sequence: CASGFRGTGNTIYF.

V gene TRBV7-2 combines with J gene TRBJ1-2, with D perhaps matching TRBD1 (6 bases). This CDR3 contains 13 residues. In germline, CDR1 is SGHTA, CDR2 FQGNSA. Trimming took 1 base from V and 8 from J, leaving 11 bases between them. The CDR3 spells CASSLVAGDGYTF. For the CDR3, the DNA is TGTGCCAGCAGCTTAGTGGCAGGGGACGGCTACACCTTC.

V gene TRBV25-1 combines with J gene TRBJ1-6, with TRBD1 matching 7 bases. This CDR3 contains 15 residues. Germline V gives CDR1 MGHDK, CDR2 SYGVNS. The V gene end was trimmed by 8 bases and the J gene end by 4 bases; junction bases not matched to a gene: 8. DNA of the CDR3: TGTGCCAGCTCCAGGGGACAGACATATAATTCACCCCTCCACTTT. This codes for CASSRGQTYNSPLHF.

The chain is built from TRBV6-5 and TRBJ1-3, with D tentatively TRBD1 (5 bases). The CDR3 loop spans 15 amino acids. Germline V CDR1 and CDR2: MNHEY, SVGAGI. V shed 6 bases and J shed 1 base, with 13 bases lying between them. The CDR3 DNA sequence: TGTGCCAGCAGCTCACCCGGGGGATCTGGAAACACCATATATTTT. It encodes CASSSPGGSGNTIYF.

The chain joins TRBV5-1 to TRBJ2-3; D is undetermined. CDR1 is SGHRS and CDR2 is YFSETQ in the germline V gene. Trimming cost V 0 bases and J 0 bases, with 8 bases left between them. The CDR3 runs 15 residues. CDR3 in amino acids: CASSLADSSTDTQYF. CDR3 nucleotide sequence: TGCGCCAGCAGCTTGGCTGACTCGAGCACAGATACGCAGTATTTT.

The V and J genes are TRBV15 and TRBJ1-3; D unclear. Germline CDR1 reads LNHNV; CDR2 reads YYDKDF (reference sequence). This CDR3 is built from 15 residues. The ends were cut back, 0 bases at V and 7 bases at J, with 13 bases in the middle. DNA for the CDR3: TGTGCCACCAGCAGAGATCCCCAGGCTTGGAACACCATATATTTT. It encodes CATSRDPQAWNTIYF.

The chain links TRBV20-1 to TRBJ1-2; possible D gene TRBD1, 6 bases. CDR3 length equals 13 residues. Germline assignment: CDR1 DFQATT and CDR2 SNEGSKA (reference sequence). V lost 3 bases, J lost 5 bases, and 13 bases lay in between. CDR3 loop: CSASPGVYYGYTF. The CDR3 bases are TGCAGTGCTAGTCCAGGGGTTTATTATGGCTACACCTTC.